The entry below describes one TCR beta chain. Its antigen is not yet known. The sample holds no much larger clone one base away, and base qualities are not on file. The immunoSEQ Assay, a bias-controlled multiplex PCR, was used to amplify TCRbeta CDR3 regions from genomic DNA. In the paper's pipeline: Within the assay, amplification of reference gene primers was used to estimate how many nucleated cells each sample contained. To quantify the absolute abundance of each unique TCRbeta CDR3 rearrangement, sequence reads were collapsed and filtered. For each sample, productive Simpson clonality was calculated as the square root of Simpson's diversity index across productive rearrangements. The table was pulled from immuneACCESS by TCRdb, which kept in-frame rearrangements only. Such tables lose some clones; where checked, under half of the loss comes from unresolved V genes, and the rest has no known cause. That table furnishes V, J and clone size, whereas the DNA furnished D and trimming. Counted in this sample were 150,000 to 200,000 clones; approximately 82% of them appeared once. The ten largest clonotypes hold 3.6% of the sample.

The sample belongs to a study of blood T cell repertoires in COVID-19 (dated by TCRdb to about 2020). Broadly, across the study: The collaborator samples originated in the United States, Italy and Spain and spanned the acute and convalescent phases of COVID-19. The material from the prospective study consisted of cDNA or gDNA derived from T cells, B-cell-depleted T cells, or PBMCs. Deeply sampled blood TCRbeta repertoires from subjects exposed to, actively infected with, or recovered from COVID-19 were included in the dataset. The repertoires were released in a freely available public database intended as a resource for research on the immune response to SARS-CoV-2. The samples were drawn from two sources: the first 160 participants of the ongoing ImmuneRACE study, and over 1,000 subjects contributed by 6 global collaborators. The sample metadata nearly always contained a de-identified subject ID, COVID-19 status, age in years and sex. Where available, HLA class I and class II types were obtained from metadata supplied by the sample provider rather than from assay-based typing.

The V end gives up 3 bases and the J end 4 bases, leaving 10 bases in the junction not matched to a gene. Taken from the germline V gene, the CDR1 and CDR2 loops are SGDLS and YYNGEE. The CDR3 runs 16 amino acids, cysteine and phenylalanine included. Kept here is only the CDR3 DNA, which spans 48 bases and is read in frame from base 1. Enrolling through a virtual design, the prospective study's participants ranged in age from about 18 to 89 years and lived across 20 to 30 United States geographic areas. In the prospective study, participants were assigned to cohorts based on the clinical history participants reported in a screening survey and a study questionnaire. Mobile phlebotomists in the prospective study collected whole blood, serum and a nasopharyngeal or oropharyngeal swab from every participant. Prospective study participants could optionally give additional blood draws and questionnaires over a 2-month period. Before DNA extraction, prospective study blood samples were shipped either frozen or at room temperature.

The paper's findings and limits, for the study overall: Clinical and demographic metadata were provided uncurated, with the amount varying by source and participant.

The rearranged chain carries TRBV9 and TRBJ2-1, with 7 bases in between that match TRBD1. Specimen: PBMCs or T cells enriched from blood (not recorded which). The receptor comes from a woman between 45 and 60 years old in a cohort exposed to, infected with or recovered from COVID-19 (not recorded which). CDR3 region: CASSAQKGQDYNEQFF. The DNA sequence is given as TGTGCCAGCAGCGCCCAAAAAGGACAGGATTACAATGAGCAGTTCTTC.